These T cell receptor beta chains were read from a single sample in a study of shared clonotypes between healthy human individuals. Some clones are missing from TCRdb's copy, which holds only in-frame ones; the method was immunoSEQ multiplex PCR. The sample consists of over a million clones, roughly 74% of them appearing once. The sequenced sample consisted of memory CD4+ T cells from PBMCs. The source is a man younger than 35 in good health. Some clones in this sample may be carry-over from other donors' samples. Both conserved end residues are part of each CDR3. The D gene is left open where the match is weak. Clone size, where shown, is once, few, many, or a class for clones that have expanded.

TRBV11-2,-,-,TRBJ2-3,TGTGCCAGCAGCCCTAACACCCAGCCCGCGACAGATACGCAGTATTTT,CASSPNTQPATDTQYF
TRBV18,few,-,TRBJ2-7,TGTGCCAGCTCATCCGGAGGGTACGAGCAGTACTTC,CASSSGGYEQYF
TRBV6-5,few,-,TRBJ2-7,TGTGCCAGCAGTTCCCCAAGCTCCTACGAGCAGTACTTC,CASSSPSSYEQYF
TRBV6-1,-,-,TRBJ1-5,TGTGCCAGCAGTGAATACCCGATCAGCAATCAGCCCCAGCATTTT,CASSEYPISNQPQHF
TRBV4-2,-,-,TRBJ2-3,TGTGCCAGCAGCCAAAGCCTCCGGGACACCACAGATACGCAGTATTTT,CASSQSLRDTTDTQYF
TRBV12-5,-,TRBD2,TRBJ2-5,TGTGCTACTGGACTAGCGGGAGAAGAGACCCAGTACTTC,CATGLAGEETQYF
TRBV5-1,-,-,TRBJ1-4,TGCGCCAGCAGCTCAACAGGGTTCGGGGAAAAACTGTTTTTT,CASSSTGFGEKLFF
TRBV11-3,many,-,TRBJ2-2,TGTGCCAGCAGCTTAGATTGGAGCACCGGGGAGCTGTTTTTT,CASSLDWSTGELFF
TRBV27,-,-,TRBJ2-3,TGTGCCAGCGCAGGGGCAGATACGCAGTATTTT,CASAGADTQYF
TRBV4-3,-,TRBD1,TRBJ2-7,TGCGCCAGCAGCCAAGAGAGGGGGACAGGGTGGGCCTACGAGCAGTACTTC,CASSQERGTGWAYEQYF
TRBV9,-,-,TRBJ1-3,TGTGCCAGCAGCCCTCTCTCGGGAAACACCATATATTTT,CASSPLSGNTIYF
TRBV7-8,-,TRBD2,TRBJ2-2,TGTGCCAGCAGCCTGACCGGGACTAGCGGTCTAGGGGCCGGGGAGCTGTTTTTT,CASSLTGTSGLGAGELFF
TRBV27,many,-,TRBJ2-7,TGTGCCAGCAGTTCGGGCTACGAGCAGTACTTC,CASSSGYEQYF
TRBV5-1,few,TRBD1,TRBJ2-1,TGCGCCAGCAGCCGACAGGGGGGCTCCTACAATGAGCAGTTCTTC,CASSRQGGSYNEQFF
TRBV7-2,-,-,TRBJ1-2,TGTGCCAGCAGCTTAAGGGGAGATGACTATGGCTACACCTTC,CASSLRGDDYGYTF
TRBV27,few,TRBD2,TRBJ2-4,TGTGCCAGCGCACTTCTCCGGGACTATCAAAACATTCAGTACTTC,CASALLRDYQNIQYF
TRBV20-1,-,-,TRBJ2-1,TGCAGTGTTTCGATACGCCCAGAGCAGTTCTTC,CSVSIRPEQFF
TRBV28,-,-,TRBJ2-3,TGTGCCAGCAGTACCCCTAACTCCGATACGCAGTATTTT,CASSTPNSDTQYF
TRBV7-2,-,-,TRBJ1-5,TGTGCCAGCAGCTTAGTAACAGGGTGGGATCAGCCCCAGCATTTT,CASSLVTGWDQPQHF
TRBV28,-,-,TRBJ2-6,TGTGCCAGCAGCCCGGGCGGGGCCAACGTCCTGACTTTC,CASSPGGANVLTF
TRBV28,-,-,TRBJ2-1,TGTGCCAGCAGTTTCGTGACTACCAATGAGCAGTTCTTC,CASSFVTTNEQFF
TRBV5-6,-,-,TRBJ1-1,TGTGCCAGCAGCTTTCGCGGGTTTGGGATCACTGAAGCTTTCTTT,CASSFRGFGITEAFF
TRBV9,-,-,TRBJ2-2,TGTGCCAGCAGCGTAGTTGGCGGGCTGAACACCGGGGAGCTGTTTTTT,CASSVVGGLNTGELFF
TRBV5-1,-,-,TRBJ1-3,TGCGCCAGCAGCTTGGGCGTCAGCCCCTCTGGAAACACCATATATTTT,CASSLGVSPSGNTIYF
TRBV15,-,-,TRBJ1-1,TGTGCCACCAGCAGAGTCCGGGACGGGAACACTGAAGCTTTCTTT,CATSRVRDGNTEAFF
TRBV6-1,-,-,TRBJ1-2,TGTGCCAGCAGTGACTGGGGTCGCGGCTACACCTTC,CASSDWGRGYTF
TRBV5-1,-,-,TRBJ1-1,TGCGCCAGCAGCTCGGAGCCGAACACTGAAGCTTTCTTT,CASSSEPNTEAFF
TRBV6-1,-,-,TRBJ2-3,TGTGCCAGCCAAAAGACAGTACTTAGCACAGATACGCAGTATTTT,CASQKTVLSTDTQYF
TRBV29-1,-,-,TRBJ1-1,TGCAGCGTTGTGGGGGCCAGGAACACTGAAGCTTTCTTT,CSVVGARNTEAFF
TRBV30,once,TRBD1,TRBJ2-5,TGTGCCTGGGATCGCGGGACAGGGCAGGAGACCCAGTACTTC,CAWDRGTGQETQYF
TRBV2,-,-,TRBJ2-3,TGTGCCAGCAGTTTTATCTCCCCGGATACGCAGTATTTT,CASSFISPDTQYF
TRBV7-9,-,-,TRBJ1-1,TGTGCCAGCAGCCAAGGGGGGGGGTCCACCCTCTTT,CASSQGGGSTLF
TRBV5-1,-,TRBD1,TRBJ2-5,TGCGCCAGCAGCGCCGGACAGGGTAATGGCCAAGAGACCCAGTACTTC,CASSAGQGNGQETQYF
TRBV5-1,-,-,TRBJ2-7,TGCGCCAGCAGCCGCACCGTAGTGGCGTCGGAGGGGGGCGAGCAGTACTTC,CASSRTVVASEGGEQYF
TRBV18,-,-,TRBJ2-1,TGTGCCAGCTCACCGGCGAGCCGTTTAGGGTACAATGAGCAGTTCTTC,CASSPASRLGYNEQFF
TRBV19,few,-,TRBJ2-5,TGTGCCAGTAGTATAGTAAGGACAAGCAGCCGGGGGACCCAGTACTTC,CASSIVRTSSRGTQYF
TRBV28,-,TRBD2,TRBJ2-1,TGTGCCAGCAGTCTGACTAGCGGGAGCAATGAGCAGTTCTTC,CASSLTSGSNEQFF
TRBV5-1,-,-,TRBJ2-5,TGCGCCAGCAGCGCCTCATCCGGGGCTGGGGAGACCCAGTACTTC,CASSASSGAGETQYF
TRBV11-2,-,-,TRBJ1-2,TGTGCCAGCAGCCTAGGTGGGCCGGGGAGAGATGGCTACACCTTC,CASSLGGPGRDGYTF